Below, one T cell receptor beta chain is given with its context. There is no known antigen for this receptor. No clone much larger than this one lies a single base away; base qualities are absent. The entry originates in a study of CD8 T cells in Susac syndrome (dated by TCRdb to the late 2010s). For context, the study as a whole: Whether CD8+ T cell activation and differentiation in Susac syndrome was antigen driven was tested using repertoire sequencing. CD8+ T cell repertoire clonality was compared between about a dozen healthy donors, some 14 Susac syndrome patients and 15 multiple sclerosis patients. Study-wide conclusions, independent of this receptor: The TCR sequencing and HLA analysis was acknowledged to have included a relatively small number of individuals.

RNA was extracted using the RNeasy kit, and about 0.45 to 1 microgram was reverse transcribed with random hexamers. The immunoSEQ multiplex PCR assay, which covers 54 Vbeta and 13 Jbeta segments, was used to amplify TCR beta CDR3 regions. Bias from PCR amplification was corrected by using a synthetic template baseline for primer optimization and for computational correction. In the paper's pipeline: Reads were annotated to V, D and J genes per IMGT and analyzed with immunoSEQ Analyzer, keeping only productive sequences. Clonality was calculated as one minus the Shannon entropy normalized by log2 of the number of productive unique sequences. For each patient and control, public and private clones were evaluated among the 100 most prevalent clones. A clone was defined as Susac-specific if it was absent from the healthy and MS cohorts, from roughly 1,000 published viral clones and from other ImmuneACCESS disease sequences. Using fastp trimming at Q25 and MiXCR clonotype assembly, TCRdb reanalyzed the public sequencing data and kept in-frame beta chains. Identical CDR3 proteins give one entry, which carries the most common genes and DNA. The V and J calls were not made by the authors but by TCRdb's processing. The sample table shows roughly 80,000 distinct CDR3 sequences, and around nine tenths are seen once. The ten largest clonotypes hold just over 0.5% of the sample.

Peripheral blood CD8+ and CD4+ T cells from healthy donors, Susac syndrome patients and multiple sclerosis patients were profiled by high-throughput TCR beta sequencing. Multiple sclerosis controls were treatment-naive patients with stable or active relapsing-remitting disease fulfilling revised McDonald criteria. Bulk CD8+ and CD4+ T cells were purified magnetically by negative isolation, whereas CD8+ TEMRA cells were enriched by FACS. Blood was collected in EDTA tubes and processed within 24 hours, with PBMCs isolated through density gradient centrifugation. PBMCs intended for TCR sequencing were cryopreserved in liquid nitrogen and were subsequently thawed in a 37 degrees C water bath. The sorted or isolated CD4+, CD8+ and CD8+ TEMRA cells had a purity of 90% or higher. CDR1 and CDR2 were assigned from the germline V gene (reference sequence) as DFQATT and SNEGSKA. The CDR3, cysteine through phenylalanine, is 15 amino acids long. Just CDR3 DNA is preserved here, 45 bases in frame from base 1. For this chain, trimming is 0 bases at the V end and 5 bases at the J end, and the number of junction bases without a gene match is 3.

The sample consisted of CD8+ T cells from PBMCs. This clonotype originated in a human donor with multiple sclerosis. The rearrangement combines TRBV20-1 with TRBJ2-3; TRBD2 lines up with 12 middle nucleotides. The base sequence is TGCAGTGCTAGAGATAGGGGACTAGCGGGAGATACGCAGTATTTT. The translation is CSARDRGLAGDTQYF.